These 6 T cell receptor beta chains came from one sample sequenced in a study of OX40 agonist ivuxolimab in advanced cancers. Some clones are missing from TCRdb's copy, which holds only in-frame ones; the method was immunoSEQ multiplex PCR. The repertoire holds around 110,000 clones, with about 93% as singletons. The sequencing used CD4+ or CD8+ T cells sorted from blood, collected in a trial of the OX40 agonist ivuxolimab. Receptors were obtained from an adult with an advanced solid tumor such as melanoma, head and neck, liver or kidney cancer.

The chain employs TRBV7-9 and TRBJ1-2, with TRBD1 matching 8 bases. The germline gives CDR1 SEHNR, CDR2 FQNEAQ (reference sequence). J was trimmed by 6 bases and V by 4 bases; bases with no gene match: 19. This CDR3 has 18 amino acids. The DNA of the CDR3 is TGTGCCAGCAGCTGGACATCGGACAGGGTAGGGAGAAAAAATGGCTACACCTTC. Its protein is CASSWTSDRVGRKNGYTF.

The CDR3 reads CASSDSDTPGGAKNIQYF. CDR3 coding DNA: TGTGCCAGCAGTGACTCGGACACACCGGGAGGGGCCAAAAACATTCAGTACTTC. The rearrangement joins TRBV6-4 to TRBJ2-4, with 8 nucleotides matching TRBD2. With V trimmed by 0 bases and J by 1 base, 8 bases remained unmatched. Germline V gene data show CDR1 as MRHNA and CDR2 as SNTAGT. CDR3 size: 18 residues.

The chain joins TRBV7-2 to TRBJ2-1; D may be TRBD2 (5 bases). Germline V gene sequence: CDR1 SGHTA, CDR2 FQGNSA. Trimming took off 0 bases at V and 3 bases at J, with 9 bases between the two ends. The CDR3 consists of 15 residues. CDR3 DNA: TGTGCCAGCAGCTTAGCGGGAGATAGCTACAATGAGCAGTTCTTC. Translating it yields CASSLAGDSYNEQFF.

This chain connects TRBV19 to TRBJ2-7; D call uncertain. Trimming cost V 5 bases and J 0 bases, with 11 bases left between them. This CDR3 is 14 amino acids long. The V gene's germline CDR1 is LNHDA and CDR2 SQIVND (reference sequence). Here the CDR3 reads CASSETYSSYEQYF. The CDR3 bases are TGTGCCAGTAGTGAGACGTATAGCTCCTACGAGCAGTACTTC.

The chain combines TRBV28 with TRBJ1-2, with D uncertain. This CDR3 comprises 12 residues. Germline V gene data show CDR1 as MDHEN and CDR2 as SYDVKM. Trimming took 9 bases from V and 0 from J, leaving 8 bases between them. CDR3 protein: CARWTPNYGYTF. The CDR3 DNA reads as TGTGCCAGATGGACGCCTAACTATGGCTACACCTTC.

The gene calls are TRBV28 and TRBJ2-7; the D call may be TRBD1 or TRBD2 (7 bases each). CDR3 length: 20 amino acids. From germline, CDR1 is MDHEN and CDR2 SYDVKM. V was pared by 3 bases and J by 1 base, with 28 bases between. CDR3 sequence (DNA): TGTGCCAGCAGTTTTTCCGGGGGGCAGGGGGGAATGGTGTGGTCCTACGAGCAGTACTTC. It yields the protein CASSFSGGQGGMVWSYEQYF.